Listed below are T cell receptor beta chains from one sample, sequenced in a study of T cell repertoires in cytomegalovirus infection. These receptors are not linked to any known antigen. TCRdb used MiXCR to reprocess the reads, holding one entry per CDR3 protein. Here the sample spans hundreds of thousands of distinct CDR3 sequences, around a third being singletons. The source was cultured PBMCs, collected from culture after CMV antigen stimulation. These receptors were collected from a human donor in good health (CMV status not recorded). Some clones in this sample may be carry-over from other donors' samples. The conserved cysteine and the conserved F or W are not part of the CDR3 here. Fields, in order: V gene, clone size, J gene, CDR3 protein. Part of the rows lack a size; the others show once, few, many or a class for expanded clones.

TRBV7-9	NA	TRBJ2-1	ASSRGRAGNEQF
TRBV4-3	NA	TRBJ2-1	ASSQVRGSYNEQF
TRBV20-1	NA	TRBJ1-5	SASPYSEDQPQH
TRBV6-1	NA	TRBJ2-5	ASSGTGTAQETQY
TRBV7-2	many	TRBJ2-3	ASSFRAADTQY
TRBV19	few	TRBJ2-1	ASSTSPRLAGGPSSYNEQF
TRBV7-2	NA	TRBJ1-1	ASSFDRGVNTEAF
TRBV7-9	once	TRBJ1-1	AIRDRNTEAF
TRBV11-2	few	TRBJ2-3	ASSLNLGLATDTQY
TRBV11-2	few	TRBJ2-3	ASSWAPSGASTDTQY
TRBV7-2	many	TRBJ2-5	ASSFRRGDQETQY
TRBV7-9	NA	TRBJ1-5	ASSLVGTTYQPQH
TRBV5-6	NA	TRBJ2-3	ASSLEGFYHTDTQY
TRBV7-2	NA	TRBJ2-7	ASSHSGTTYEQY
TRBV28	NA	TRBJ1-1	ASSLPDRGLKAF
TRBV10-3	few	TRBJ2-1	AINKDSSYNEQF
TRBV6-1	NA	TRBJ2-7	ASNDRGGYEQY
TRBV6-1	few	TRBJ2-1	ASSLGRGSF
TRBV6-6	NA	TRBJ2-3	ASSYSRQAQDTQY
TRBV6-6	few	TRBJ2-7	ASSYFQGTVGGYYEQY
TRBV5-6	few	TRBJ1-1	ASSLVTGGGAF
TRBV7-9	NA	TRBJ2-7	ASSLAASGRAVYGEQY
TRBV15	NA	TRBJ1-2	ATSRGPRQGATYGYT
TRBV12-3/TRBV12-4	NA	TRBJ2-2	ASIATGVTGELF
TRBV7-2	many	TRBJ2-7	ASSFLSYEQY
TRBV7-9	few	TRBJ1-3	ASSPPDGNTIY
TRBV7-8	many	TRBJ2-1	ASSPRTGVFNEQF
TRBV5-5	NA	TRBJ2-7	ASSSFAPRAFTYEQY
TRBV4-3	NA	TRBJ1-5	ASSQVAQGKQPQH
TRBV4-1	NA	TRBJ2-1	ASSQDPLTSGRIGEQF
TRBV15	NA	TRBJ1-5	ATSRAPNLQPQH
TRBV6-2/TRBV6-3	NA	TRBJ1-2	AIQGNNGYT
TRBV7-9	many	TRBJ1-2	ASSLTGEVYGYT
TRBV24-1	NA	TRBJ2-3	ATSDPGQGLKDTQY
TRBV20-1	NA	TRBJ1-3	SAKRGNTIY
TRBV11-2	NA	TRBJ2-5	ASSLDGFQETQY
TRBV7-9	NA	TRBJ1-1	ASSLWDRPEAF
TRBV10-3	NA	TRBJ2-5	AISYNAGGQETQY
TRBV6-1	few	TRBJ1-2	ASSESFAYGYT
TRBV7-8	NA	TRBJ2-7	ASSPRDYYLTYEQY
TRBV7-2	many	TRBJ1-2	ASSLIGQVVGYT
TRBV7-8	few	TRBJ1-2	ASSLGTGGYT
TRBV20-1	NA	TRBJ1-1	SARTGLLNTEAF
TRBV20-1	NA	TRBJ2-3	SARGVGDTQY
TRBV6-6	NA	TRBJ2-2	ASSYPTSFTGELF
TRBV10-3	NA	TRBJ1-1	AISEDQGNTEAF
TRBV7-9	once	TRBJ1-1	ASSLVAGEAF
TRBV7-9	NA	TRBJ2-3	ASNSLAGVSWGGDTQY
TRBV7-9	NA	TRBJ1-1	ASSRTEDTEAF
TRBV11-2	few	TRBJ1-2	ASSLTGAGGRSGYT
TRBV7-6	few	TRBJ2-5	ASSLAPPQETQY
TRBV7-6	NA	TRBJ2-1	ASSFTRGSDEQF